This T cell receptor (beta chain) is drawn from a study of blood T cell repertoires in COVID-19. Study-level information: Samples taken during acute and convalescent COVID-19 were collected in the United States, Italy and Spain. Sources were T cells, B-cell-depleted T cells, or PBMCs; the material itself was cDNA or gDNA.

In the authors' methods: How many nucleated cells were present was estimated from reference gene primer amplification. Profiling relied on immunoSEQ multiplex PCR, and the TCRdb table lists in-frame clones only, not all of them. V, J and clone size are taken as reported in that table, and D and trimming were inferred from the DNA itself. Among about 190,000 clones listed, 84% were seen once. This clone showed up just once. Germline-derived CDR1 and CDR2 are KGHSH and LQKENI. Trimming took 3 bases from V and 0 from J, leaving 15 bases between them. The length of the CDR3 is 17 residues. This TCR came from a woman aged 70 to 79 with active or convalescent COVID-19. J is TRBJ1-3 and V is TRBV18, with D uncertain. Sequenced: peripheral blood. Written as DNA, the CDR3 is TGTGCCAGCTCACCTACCCCGGGAGGCAGCTCTGGAAACACCATATATTTT. This codes for CASSPTPGGSSGNTIYF.